This T cell receptor (beta chain) came from a study of cytomegalovirus exposure and HLA in healthy donors. The CDR3 has 13 amino acids. Per germline, CDR1 SQVTM and CDR2 ANQGSEA. The V gene lost 3 bases and the J gene lost 8 bases, with 16 bases spanning the gap. With 60 Vbeta and 13 Jbeta primers, the PCR was carried out. Generated by immunoSEQ multiplex PCR, the TCRdb table keeps only in-frame clones and is missing some. The sample holds under 200,000 clones, about 71% seen once. The specimen was PBMCs. The V and J genes are TRBV29-1 and TRBJ1-2, with no clear D. The clonotype comes from a woman aged 25 to 39 in good health and CMV-seronegative. CDR3 sequence: CSVDAEILYGYTF. CDR3 DNA: TGCAGCGTTGATGCGGAGATCCTGTACGGCTACACCTTC.